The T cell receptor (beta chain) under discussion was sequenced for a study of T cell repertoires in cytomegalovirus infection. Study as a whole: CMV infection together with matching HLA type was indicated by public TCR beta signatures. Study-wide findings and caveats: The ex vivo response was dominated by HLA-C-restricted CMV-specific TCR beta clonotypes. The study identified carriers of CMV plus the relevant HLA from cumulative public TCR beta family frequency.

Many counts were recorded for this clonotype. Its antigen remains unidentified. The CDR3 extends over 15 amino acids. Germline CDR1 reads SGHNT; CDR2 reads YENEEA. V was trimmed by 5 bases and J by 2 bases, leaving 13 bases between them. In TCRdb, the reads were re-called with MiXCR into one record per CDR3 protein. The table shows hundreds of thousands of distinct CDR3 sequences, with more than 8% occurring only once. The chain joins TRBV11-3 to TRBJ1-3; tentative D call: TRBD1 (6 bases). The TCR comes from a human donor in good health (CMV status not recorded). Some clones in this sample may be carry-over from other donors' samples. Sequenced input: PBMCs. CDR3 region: CASSPGQGPGNTIYF. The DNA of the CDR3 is TGTGCCAGCAGCCCGGGGCAGGGGCCTGGAAACACCATATATTTT. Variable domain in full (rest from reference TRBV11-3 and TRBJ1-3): EAGVVQSPRYKIIEKKQPVAFWCNPISGHNTLYWYLQNLGQGPELLIRYENEEAVDDSQLPKDRFSAERLKGVDSTLKIQPAELGDSAVYLCASSPGQGPGNTIYFGEGSWLTVV.